This T cell receptor beta chain was observed in a study of alternative splicing in chronic myeloid leukemia remission (dated by TCRdb to about 2020). Describing the broader study: RNA sequencing was used to profile peripheral blood from chronic-phase CML patients at diagnosis and at remission, and the results were compared with those from healthy donors. Median ages were approximately 49 years at diagnosis, approximately 57 at remission and 35 to 40 for healthy controls. In terms of female/male counts, the diagnosis samples were 11/5, the remission samples were 8/3 and the controls were 2/4. Total RNA was extracted with Trizol from peripheral blood mononuclear cells of diagnosis, remission and control samples.

On the study overall, not on this receptor specifically: At remission, blood cell composition was found to be reconfigured to resemble that of lymphoid cell-enriched normal controls. Blood cell composition varied strongly between timepoints, moving from enrichment of myeloid progenitors at diagnosis to enrichment of mature lymphoid cells at remission.

Via the germline V gene, CDR1 is SGHTA and CDR2 FQGNSA. Counted from cysteine to phenylalanine, this CDR3 has 15 amino acids. No DNA appears here. The library was generated by bulk RNA-seq. The TruSeq Stranded RNA sample prep kit was used to generate libraries of poly-A-enriched mRNA from an input of about 1 ug total RNA. Every sample was sequenced in triplicate, with paired-end sequencing run on a HiSeq 2500. Each mate in the RNA-seq data had a read length of 125 nucleotides. Turning to the authors' computational methods: Reads were trimmed and aligned to hg38 with STAR v2.7, with quality control by FASTQC, RSeQC and multiqc. Salmon 0.14.1 was used to quantify gene expression levels as transcripts per million (TPM). The results of principal component analysis suggested that neither trial, library batch, sequencing batch, treatment regimen nor sex drove the transcriptomic profiles. With the reads reprocessed by TCRdb, a single entry stands for each CDR3 protein sequence and no DNA is reported. None of the V and J calls come from the authors' own analysis; TCRdb made them. This sample holds 350 to 400 distinct CDR3 sequences; 95% to 98% were observed only once. The ten largest make up roughly 9.4% of the sample.

Notes on this clonotype: The clone's antigen remains unknown.

Peripheral blood from several healthy donors served as normal controls. The rearrangement joined TRBV7-2 to TRBJ1-1. The receptor was isolated from a person aged 30 to 50 in good health. Sequenced: PBMCs. The CDR3 region: CASSPNQQAYTEAFF.